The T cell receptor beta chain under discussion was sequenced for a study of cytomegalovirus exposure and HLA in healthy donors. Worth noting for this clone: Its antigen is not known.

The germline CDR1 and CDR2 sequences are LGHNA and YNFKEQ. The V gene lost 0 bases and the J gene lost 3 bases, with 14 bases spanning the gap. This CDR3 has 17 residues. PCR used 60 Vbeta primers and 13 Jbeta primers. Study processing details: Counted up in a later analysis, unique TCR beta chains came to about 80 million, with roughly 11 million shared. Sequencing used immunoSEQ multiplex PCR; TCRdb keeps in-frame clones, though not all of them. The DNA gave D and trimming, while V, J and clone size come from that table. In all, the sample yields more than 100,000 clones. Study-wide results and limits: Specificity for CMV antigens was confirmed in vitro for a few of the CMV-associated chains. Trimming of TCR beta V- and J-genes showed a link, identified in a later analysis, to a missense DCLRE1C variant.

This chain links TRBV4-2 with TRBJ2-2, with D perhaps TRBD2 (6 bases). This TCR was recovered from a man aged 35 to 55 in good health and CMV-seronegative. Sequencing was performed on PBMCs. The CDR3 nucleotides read TGTGCCAGCAGCCAAGATCTATCGGGAGATGACACCGGGGAGCTGTTTTTT. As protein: CASSQDLSGDDTGELFF.